This entry features one T cell receptor (beta chain) sequence. The antigen remains undetermined. These data are taken from a study of T cell responses to AZD1222 COVID-19 vaccine. Study results and limitations: When two AZD1222 doses had been given, Spike-specific TCR breadth and depth rose. Unmutated regions of variants are reportedly targeted by nearly half of spike-specific TCRs. Donors were largely white British and mainly female; clonal diversity was possibly underestimated. Repertoires were obtained only post-peak T cell response.

Profiling relied on immunoSEQ multiplex PCR, and the TCRdb table lists in-frame clones only, not all of them. The sample has 150,000 or so clones; under 95% are singletons. The source material was peripheral blood, sampled on day 0 of AZD1222 vaccination. The TCR was taken from an adult in good health.

The CDR3 region is CASSSTGGNTEAFF. The CDR3 nucleotides read TGTGCCAGCAGTTCGACAGGGGGCAACACTGAAGCTTTCTTT. The V gene is TRBV6-5, the J gene TRBJ1-1; 10 bases agree with TRBD1. The V gene's germline CDR1 is MNHEY and CDR2 SVGAGI. After removal of 4 bases from V and 2 bases from J, the junction contained 1 base not matched to a gene. This CDR3 has 14 residues.